This TCR beta chain was sequenced in a study of T cells in Graves' hyperthyroidism and ophthalmopathy. This clonotype was observed a few times. Diagnostic decisions used clinical symptoms, serum thyroxine and TRAb, thyroid ultrasound and orbital computed tomography. PBMCs were derived from 10 ml fresh peripheral blood. The CDR3 sequence is 13 residues long. CDR1 is MGHDK, CDR2 SYGVNS, per germline. Trimming cost V 4 bases and J 4 bases; bases outside gene matches: 2. It was RNA transcripts that yielded the amplified TCR beta CDR3 regions. First-round RT-PCR of the TCR CDR3 relied on the HTBI primer set. TCRdb recomputed calls from the multiplex PCR reads with MiXCR, one row per CDR3 protein. The sample consists of a few hundred thousand distinct CDR3 sequences, 15% of them appearing once.

The V gene is TRBV25-1, the J gene TRBJ1-2; 8 positions match TRBD1. The sequence derives from a woman aged 60-75 years with Graves' ophthalmopathy. Sequenced material: blood. The CDR3 DNA is TGTGCCAGCAGTGGGGACAGGTCCTATGGCTACACCTTC. Protein sequence: CASSGDRSYGYTF.